The 21 T cell receptor beta chains in this list originate from one sample, sequenced in a study of cytomegalovirus exposure and HLA in healthy donors. The PCR made use of 60 Vbeta and 13 Jbeta primers. Repertoires were generated with immunoSEQ multiplex PCR, while TCRdb's copy carries only in-frame clones and drops some. The profile covers 95,000 to 110,000 clones, with more than 65% appearing a single time and 4.2% taken by the ten largest. The sample comprised PBMCs. Receptor source: a male donor in good health and CMV-seronegative.

The chain recombines TRBV6-1 with TRBJ2-3; the match to TRBD1 covers 7 bases. There are 15 residues in the CDR3. Germline V gene data show CDR1 as MNHNS and CDR2 as SASEGT. The ends lost 7 bases at V and 1 base at J; junction bases unmatched: 8. The CDR3 nucleotides read TGTGCCAGCAAGGTGGGGACAGCTCGCACAGATACGCAGTATTTT. This sequence encodes CASKVGTARTDTQYF.

The V call is TRBV4-1, the J call TRBJ1-2; 12 bases line up with TRBD1. CDR1 and CDR2 from the germline V gene are MGHRA and YSYEKL. After removal of 1 base from V and 3 bases from J, the junction contained 3 bases not matched to a gene. This CDR3 has 16 residues. As DNA, the CDR3 is TGCGCCAGCAGCCAAGGGGACAGGGGGCGCGACTATGGCTACACCTTC. Protein: CASSQGDRGRDYGYTF.

The rearrangement links TRBV30 to TRBJ1-2; 9 nucleotides align to TRBD1. Per germline, CDR1 GTSNPN and CDR2 SVGIG (reference sequence). The CDR3 sequence is 14 residues long. Losses at the gene ends were 1 base for V and 6 bases for J; bases not matched to a gene: 6. CDR3 in DNA: TGTGCCTGGAGTGGACAGGGGGGTAGGGATGGCTACACCTTC. Translation: CAWSGQGGRDGYTF.

This chain connects TRBV6-5 to TRBJ2-1; TRBD2 matches 8 bases. The ends lost 5 bases at V and 9 bases at J; junction bases unmatched: 6. This CDR3 comprises 13 residues. Germline V gives CDR1 MNHEY, CDR2 SVGAGI. CDR3 amino acids: CASSTISGVEQFF. The CDR3 DNA sequence: TGTGCCAGCAGTACAATTAGCGGGGTTGAGCAGTTCTTC.

V gene TRBV30 combines with J gene TRBJ2-2; the match to TRBD2 covers 7 bases. The CDR3 has 15 amino acids. CDR1 and CDR2 from the germline V gene are GTSNPN and SVGIG (reference sequence). J was trimmed by 3 bases and V by 4 bases; bases with no gene match: 8. This CDR3 is CAWKAGELDTGELFF. The CDR3 bases are TGTGCCTGGAAGGCGGGAGAGCTGGACACCGGGGAGCTGTTTTTT.

The rearrangement uses TRBV7-3 and TRBJ2-1; D remains unclear. Germline CDR1 reads SGHTA; CDR2 reads FQGTGA. The V and J ends lost 1 base and 8 bases respectively, with 3 bases between them. The CDR3 has 11 residues. The CDR3 sequence: CASSLSDEQFF. In DNA form, the CDR3 reads TGTGCCAGCAGCTTAAGCGATGAGCAGTTCTTC.

This clone was counted a few times. V gene TRBV7-9 combines with J gene TRBJ1-4; TRBD1 agrees at 7 bases. This CDR3 spans 12 amino acids. CDR1 is SEHNR and CDR2 is FQNEAQ in the germline V gene (reference sequence). The ends lost 5 bases at V and 14 bases at J; junction bases unmatched: 8. Written as DNA, the CDR3 is TGTGCCAGCAGCCCAGAGGGCAGGGGGCTGTTTTTT. Its translation is CASSPEGRGLFF.

The gene calls are TRBV5-4 and TRBJ2-7; the match to TRBD2 covers 7 bases. The junction had 5 bases not matched to a gene; V was cut back by 6 bases and J by 5 bases. From germline, CDR1 is SGHNT and CDR2 YYREEE (reference sequence). The CDR3 sequence is 12 residues long. For the CDR3, the DNA is TGTGCCAGCACCAAGGGAGGGGACGAGCAGTACTTC. Its protein product is CASTKGGDEQYF.

The chain combines TRBV5-4 with TRBJ2-7, with D possibly being TRBD2 (5 bases). Germline V gives CDR1 SGHNT, CDR2 YYREEE (reference sequence). The length of the CDR3 is 13 residues. The germline V and J ends were trimmed by 2 bases and 5 bases, with 11 bases remaining between them. CDR3 nucleotides: TGTGCCAGCAGCTTCACCCCGCGGGACGAGCAGTACTTC. It codes for CASSFTPRDEQYF.

The chain links TRBV12-2 to TRBJ2-4; the table calls TRBD1, which could not be checked here. TRBV12-2 is termed a pseudogene. The CDR3 spans 14 residues. CDR3 in DNA: TGTGCAAGTCGCCCCAGGGGGTCAGCAAACATTCAGTACTTC. Protein: CASRPRGSANIQYF.

V is TRBV4-1 and J is TRBJ2-1; TRBD2 matches at 14 bases. The ends lost 3 bases at V and 4 bases at J; junction bases unmatched: 2. The V gene's germline CDR1 is MGHRA and CDR2 YSYEKL. This CDR3 is 16 amino acids long. The CDR3 spells CASSQGTSGSYNEQFF. CDR3 nucleotides: TGCGCCAGCAGCCAGGGGACTAGCGGGAGTTACAATGAGCAGTTCTTC.

This clone turned up a few times. The chain uses TRBV30 and TRBJ1-5, with D possibly TRBD1 on 5 matching bases. The V and J ends lost 2 bases and 0 bases respectively, with 11 bases between them. Germline lookup yields CDR1 GTSNPN and CDR2 SVGIG (reference sequence). CDR3 length equals 15 residues. The CDR3 bases are TGTGCCTGGAGTCCTGACAGTCATAGCAATCAGCCCCAGCATTTT. It translates to CAWSPDSHSNQPQHF.

The chain recombines TRBV9 with TRBJ1-2; 8 nucleotides line up with TRBD1. V was pared by 4 bases and J by 2 bases, with 10 bases of the junction left unmatched. This CDR3 is built from 16 residues. CDR1 and CDR2 (germline): SGDLS, YYNGEE. CDR3 residues: CASSPQPGQANYGYTF. CDR3 nucleotide sequence: TGTGCCAGCAGCCCCCAACCGGGACAGGCCAACTATGGCTACACCTTC.

The CDR3 loop is CASSPIGTGNTGELFF. The CDR3 DNA reads as TGTGCCAGCTCACCAATCGGGACAGGAAACACCGGGGAGCTGTTTTTT. The chain carries TRBV18 and TRBJ2-2; 8 bases map to TRBD1. Germline V gene sequence: CDR1 KGHSH, CDR2 LQKENI. The CDR3 runs to 16 residues. After removal of 2 bases from V and 2 bases from J, the junction contained 4 bases not matched to a gene.

The V call is TRBV27, the J call TRBJ2-1, with TRBD2 identical over 9 bases. V lost 6 bases, J lost 6 bases, and 9 bases stayed unmatched. This CDR3 has 15 amino acids. Germline V gene lookup returns CDR1 MNHEY and CDR2 SMNVEV (reference sequence). CDR3 region: CASSSGAGGPNEQFF. Written as DNA, the CDR3 is TGTGCCAGCAGCTCCGGGGCGGGAGGGCCCAATGAGCAGTTCTTC.

CDR3 sequence reads: CASSGSTGDNIQYF. Written as DNA, the CDR3 is TGTGCCAGCAGTGGCTCGACAGGGGATAACATTCAGTACTTC. The chain joins TRBV6-1 to TRBJ2-4, with 8 bases matching TRBD1. The CDR3 has 14 amino acids. Germline CDR1 reads MNHNS; CDR2 reads SASEGT. V shed 4 bases, J shed 7 bases, and the junction held 6 bases outside the gene matches.

The CDR3 protein is CASSLQSEQYF. CDR3 DNA sequence: TGTGCCAGCAGCCTACAGTCCGAGCAGTACTTC. The chain has TRBV7-9 and TRBJ2-5; D ambiguous. The J call is doubtful: the DNA matches TRBJ2-7 better. The germline CDR1 and CDR2 sequences are SEHNR and FQNEAQ (reference sequence). There are 11 residues in the CDR3.

This sequence joins TRBV7-9 and TRBJ2-5; D is possibly TRBD2 (6 bases). The V gene's germline CDR1 is SEHNR and CDR2 FQNEAQ (reference sequence). The V and J ends lost 5 bases and 2 bases respectively, with 12 bases between them. This CDR3 comprises 14 residues. Here the CDR3 reads CASSASGLQETQYF. CDR3 DNA: TGTGCCAGCAGCGCGAGCGGGTTACAAGAGACCCAGTACTTC.

The chain couples TRBV27 to TRBJ2-3, with D unresolved. Per the germline V gene, CDR1 is MNHEY and CDR2 is SMNVEV (reference sequence). Between the trimmed V and J ends, which lost 7 bases and 0 bases, there was a span of 14 bases. CDR3 length: 15 residues. For the CDR3, the DNA is TGTGCCAGCACCGACCCGCTAGGTAGCACAGATACGCAGTATTTT. It specifies CASTDPLGSTDTQYF.

The chain joins TRBV6-5 to TRBJ1-4; D remains ambiguous. Trimming cost V 5 bases and J 0 bases, with 7 bases left between them. Looked up from germline, CDR1 is MNHEY and CDR2 is SVGAGI. The CDR3 is made up of 14 amino acids. The CDR3 DNA sequence: TGTGCCAGCAGTATTAGTGCAACTAATGAAAAACTGTTTTTT. Its translation: CASSISATNEKLFF.

The rearrangement uses TRBV19 and TRBJ1-4; D gene ambiguous. CDR3 length equals 15 residues. CDR1 is LNHDA, CDR2 SQIVND, per germline (reference sequence). V was trimmed by 3 bases and J by 5 bases, leaving 13 bases between them. The CDR3 DNA reads TGTGCCAGTAGTATTCTCGGGTTAGAGAATGAAAAACTGTTTTTT. This encodes CASSILGLENEKLFF.